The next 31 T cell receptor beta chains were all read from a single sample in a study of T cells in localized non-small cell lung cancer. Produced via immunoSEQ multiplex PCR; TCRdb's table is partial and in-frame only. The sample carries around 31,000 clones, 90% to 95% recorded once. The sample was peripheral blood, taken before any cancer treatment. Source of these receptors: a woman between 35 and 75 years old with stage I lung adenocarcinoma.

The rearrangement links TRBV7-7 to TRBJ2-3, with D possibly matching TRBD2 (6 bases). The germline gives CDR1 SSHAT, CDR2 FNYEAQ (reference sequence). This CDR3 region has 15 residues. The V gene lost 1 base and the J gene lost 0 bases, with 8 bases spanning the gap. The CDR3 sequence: CASSLGGVSTDTQYF. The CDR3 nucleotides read TGTGCCAGCAGCTTAGGGGGGGTAAGCACAGATACGCAGTATTTT.

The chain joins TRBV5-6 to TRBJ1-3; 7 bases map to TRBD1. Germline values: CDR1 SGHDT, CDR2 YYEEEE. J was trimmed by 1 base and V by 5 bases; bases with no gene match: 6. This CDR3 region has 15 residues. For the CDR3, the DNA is TGTGCCAGCAGATCCGGGACAGAGTCTGGAAACACCATATATTTT. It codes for CASRSGTESGNTIYF.

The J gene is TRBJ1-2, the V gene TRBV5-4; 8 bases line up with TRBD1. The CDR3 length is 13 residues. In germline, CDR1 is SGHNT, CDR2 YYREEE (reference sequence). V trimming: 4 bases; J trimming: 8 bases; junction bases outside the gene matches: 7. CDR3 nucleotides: TGTGCCAGCAGCCGGACAGGGATGGAAGGCTACACCTTC. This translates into CASSRTGMEGYTF.

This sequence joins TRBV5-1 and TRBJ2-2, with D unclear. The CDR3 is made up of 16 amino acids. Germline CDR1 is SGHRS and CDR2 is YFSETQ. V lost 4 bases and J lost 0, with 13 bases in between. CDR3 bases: TGCGCCAGCAGCCAAGTAGTCCTATCGAACACCGGGGAGCTGTTTTTT. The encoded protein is CASSQVVLSNTGELFF.

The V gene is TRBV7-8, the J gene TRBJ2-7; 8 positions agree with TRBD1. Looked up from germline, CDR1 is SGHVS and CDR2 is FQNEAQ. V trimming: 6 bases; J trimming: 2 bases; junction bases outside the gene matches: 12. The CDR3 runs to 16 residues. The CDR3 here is CASRGIGTGLTYEQYF. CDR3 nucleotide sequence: TGTGCCAGCAGAGGAATAGGGACAGGCCTTACCTACGAGCAGTACTTC.

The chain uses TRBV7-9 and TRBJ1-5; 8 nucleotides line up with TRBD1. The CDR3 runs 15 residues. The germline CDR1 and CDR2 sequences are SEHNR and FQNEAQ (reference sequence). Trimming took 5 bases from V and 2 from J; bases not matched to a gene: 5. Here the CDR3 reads CASSPAGQGNQPQHF. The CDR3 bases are TGTGCCAGCAGCCCCGCGGGACAGGGCAATCAGCCCCAGCATTTT.

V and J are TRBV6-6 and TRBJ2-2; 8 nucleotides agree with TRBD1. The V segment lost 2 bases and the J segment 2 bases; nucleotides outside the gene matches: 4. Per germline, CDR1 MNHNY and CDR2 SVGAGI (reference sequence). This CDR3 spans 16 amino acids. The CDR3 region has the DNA TGTGCCAGCAGTTACCCCGGGACAGGAAACACCGGGGAGCTGTTTTTT. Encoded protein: CASSYPGTGNTGELFF.

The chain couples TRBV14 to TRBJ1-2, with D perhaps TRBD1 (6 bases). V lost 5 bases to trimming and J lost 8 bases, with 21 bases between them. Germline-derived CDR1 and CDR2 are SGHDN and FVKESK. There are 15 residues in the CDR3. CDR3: CASSLSKAGAHGYTF. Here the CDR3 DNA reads TGTGCCAGCAGCTTAAGTAAGGCAGGGGCGCACGGCTACACCTTC.

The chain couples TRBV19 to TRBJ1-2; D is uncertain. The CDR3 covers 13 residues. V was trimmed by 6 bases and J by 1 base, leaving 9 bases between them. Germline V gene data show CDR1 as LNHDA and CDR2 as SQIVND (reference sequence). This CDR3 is CASRTGSNYGYTF. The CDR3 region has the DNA TGTGCCAGTAGGACGGGGAGTAACTATGGCTACACCTTC. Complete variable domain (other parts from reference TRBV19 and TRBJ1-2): DGGITQSPKYLFRKEGQNVTLSCEQNLNHDAMYWYRQDPGQGLRLIYYSQIVNDFQKGDIAEGYSVSREKKESFPLTVTSAQKNPTAFYLCASRTGSNYGYTFGSGTRLTVV.

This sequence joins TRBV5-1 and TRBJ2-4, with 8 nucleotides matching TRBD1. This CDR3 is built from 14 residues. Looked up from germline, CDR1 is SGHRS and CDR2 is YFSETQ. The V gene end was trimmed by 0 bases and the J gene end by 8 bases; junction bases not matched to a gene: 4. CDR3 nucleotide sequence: TGCGCCAGCAGCTTGGAATACAGGGGGGACATTCAGTACTTC. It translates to CASSLEYRGDIQYF.

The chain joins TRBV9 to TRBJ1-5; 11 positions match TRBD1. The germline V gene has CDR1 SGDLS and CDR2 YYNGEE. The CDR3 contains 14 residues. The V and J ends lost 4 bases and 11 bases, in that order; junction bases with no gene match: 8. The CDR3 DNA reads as TGTGCCAGCAGCCCCTTGGGACAGGGGGAAGCCCAGCATTTT. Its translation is CASSPLGQGEAQHF.

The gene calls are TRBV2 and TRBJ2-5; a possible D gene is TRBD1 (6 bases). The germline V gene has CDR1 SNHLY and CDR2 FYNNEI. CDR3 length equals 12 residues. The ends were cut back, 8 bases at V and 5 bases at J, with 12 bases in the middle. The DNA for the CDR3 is TGTGCCAGCGGGGGCGAGTGGGAGACCCAGTACTTC. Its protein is CASGGEWETQYF.

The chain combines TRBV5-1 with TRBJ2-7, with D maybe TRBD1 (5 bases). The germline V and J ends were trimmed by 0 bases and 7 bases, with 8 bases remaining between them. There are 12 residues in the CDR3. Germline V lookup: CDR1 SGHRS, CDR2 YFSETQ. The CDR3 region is CASSLEGWEQYF. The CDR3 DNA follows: TGCGCCAGCAGCTTGGAGGGGTGGGAGCAGTACTTC.

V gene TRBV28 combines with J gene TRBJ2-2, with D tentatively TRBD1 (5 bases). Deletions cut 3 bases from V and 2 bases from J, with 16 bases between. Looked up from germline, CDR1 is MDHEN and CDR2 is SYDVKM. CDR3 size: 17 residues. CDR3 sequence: CASSLITGGYNTGELFF. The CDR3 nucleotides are TGTGCCAGCAGTTTGATTACAGGTGGATACAACACCGGGGAGCTGTTTTTT.

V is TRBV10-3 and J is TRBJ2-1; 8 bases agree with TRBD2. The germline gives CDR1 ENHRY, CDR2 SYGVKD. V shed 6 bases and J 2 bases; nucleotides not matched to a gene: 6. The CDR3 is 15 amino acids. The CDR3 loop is CAISPSGGAYNEQFF. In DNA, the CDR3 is TGTGCCATCAGCCCCTCCGGGGGGGCCTACAATGAGCAGTTCTTC.

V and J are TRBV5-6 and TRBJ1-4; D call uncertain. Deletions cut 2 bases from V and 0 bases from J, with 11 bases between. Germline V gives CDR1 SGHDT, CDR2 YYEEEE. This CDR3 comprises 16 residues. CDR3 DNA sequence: TGTGCCAGCAGCTTCGGTCAACTTACAACTAATGAAAAACTGTTTTTT. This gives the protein CASSFGQLTTNEKLFF.

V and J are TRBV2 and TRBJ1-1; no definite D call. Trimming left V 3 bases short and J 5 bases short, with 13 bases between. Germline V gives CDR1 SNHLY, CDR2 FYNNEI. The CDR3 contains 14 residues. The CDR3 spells CASSDEGVGTEAFF. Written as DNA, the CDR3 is TGTGCCAGCAGTGACGAGGGAGTGGGGACTGAAGCTTTCTTT. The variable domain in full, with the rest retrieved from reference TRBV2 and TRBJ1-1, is EPEVTQTPSHQVTQMGQEVILRCVPISNHLYFYWYRQILGQKVEFLVSFYNNEISEKSEIFDDQFSVERPDGSNFTLKIRSTKLEDSAMYFCASSDEGVGTEAFFGQGTRLTVV.

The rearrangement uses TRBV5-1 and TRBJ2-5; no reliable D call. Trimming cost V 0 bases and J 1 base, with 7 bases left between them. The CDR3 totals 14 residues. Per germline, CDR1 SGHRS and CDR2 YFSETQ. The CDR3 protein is CASSLATFQETQYF. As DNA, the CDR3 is TGCGCCAGCAGCTTGGCCACCTTCCAAGAGACCCAGTACTTC.

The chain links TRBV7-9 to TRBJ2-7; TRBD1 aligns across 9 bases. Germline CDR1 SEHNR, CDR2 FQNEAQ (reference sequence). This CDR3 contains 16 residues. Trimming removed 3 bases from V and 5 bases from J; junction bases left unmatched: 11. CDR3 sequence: CASSFYSRDRANEQYF. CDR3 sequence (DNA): TGTGCCAGCAGCTTCTACTCCCGGGACAGGGCCAACGAGCAGTACTTC. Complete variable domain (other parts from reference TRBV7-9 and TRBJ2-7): DTGVSQNPRHKITKRGQNVTFRCDPISEHNRLYWYRQTLGQGPEFLTYFQNEAQLEKSRLLSDRFSAERPKGSFSTLEIQRTEQGDSAMYLCASSFYSRDRANEQYFGPGTRLTVT.

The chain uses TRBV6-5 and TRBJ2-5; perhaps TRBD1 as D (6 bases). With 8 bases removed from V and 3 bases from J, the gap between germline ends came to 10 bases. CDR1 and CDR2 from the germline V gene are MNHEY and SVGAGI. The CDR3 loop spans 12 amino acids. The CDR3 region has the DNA TGTGCCAGCGGGTGGACAGAAGAGACCCAGTACTTC. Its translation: CASGWTEETQYF.

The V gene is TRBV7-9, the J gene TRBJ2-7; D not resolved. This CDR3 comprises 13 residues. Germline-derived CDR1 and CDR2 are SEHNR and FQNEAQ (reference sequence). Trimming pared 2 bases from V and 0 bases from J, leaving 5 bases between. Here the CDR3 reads CASSLMGSYEQYF. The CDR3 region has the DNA TGTGCCAGCAGCTTAATGGGCTCCTACGAGCAGTACTTC.

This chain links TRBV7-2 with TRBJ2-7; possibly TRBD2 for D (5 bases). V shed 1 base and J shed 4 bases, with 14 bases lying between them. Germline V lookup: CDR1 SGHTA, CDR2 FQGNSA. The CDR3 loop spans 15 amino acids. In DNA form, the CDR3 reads TGTGCCAGCAGCTTAGGGAACAGCGGAGCATACGAGCAGTACTTC. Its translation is CASSLGNSGAYEQYF.

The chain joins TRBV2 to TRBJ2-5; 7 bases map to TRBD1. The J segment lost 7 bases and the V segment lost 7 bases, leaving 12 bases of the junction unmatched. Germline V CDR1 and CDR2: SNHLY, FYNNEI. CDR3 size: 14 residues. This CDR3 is CASIPGTAVGTQYF. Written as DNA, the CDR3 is TGTGCCAGCATCCCCGGGACAGCGGTCGGGACCCAGTACTTC.

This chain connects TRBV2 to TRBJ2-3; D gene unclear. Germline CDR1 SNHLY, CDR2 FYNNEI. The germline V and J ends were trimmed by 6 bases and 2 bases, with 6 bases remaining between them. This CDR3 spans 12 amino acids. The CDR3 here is CASSLDTDTQYF. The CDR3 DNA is TGTGCCAGCAGCCTAGACACAGATACGCAGTATTTT.

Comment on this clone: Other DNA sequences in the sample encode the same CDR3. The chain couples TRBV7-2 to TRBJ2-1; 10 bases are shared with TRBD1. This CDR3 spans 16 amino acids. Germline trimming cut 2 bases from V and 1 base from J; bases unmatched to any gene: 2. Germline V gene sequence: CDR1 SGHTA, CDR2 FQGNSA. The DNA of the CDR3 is TGTGCCAGCAGCTTACGGGACAGGGGTTCCTACAATGAGCAGTTCTTC. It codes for CASSLRDRGSYNEQFF.

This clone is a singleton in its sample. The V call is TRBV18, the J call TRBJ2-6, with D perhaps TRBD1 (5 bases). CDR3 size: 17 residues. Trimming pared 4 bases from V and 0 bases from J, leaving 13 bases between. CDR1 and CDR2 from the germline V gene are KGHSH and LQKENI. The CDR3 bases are TGTGCCAGCTCACAAAGGCAGGGAAGCTCTGGGGCCAACGTCCTGACTTTC. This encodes CASSQRQGSSGANVLTF.

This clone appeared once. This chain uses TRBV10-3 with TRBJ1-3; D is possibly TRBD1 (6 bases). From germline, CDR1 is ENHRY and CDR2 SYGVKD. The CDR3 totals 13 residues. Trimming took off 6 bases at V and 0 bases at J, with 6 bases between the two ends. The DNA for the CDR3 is TGTGCCATCAGGGACAGCTCTGGAAACACCATATATTTT. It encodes CAIRDSSGNTIYF.

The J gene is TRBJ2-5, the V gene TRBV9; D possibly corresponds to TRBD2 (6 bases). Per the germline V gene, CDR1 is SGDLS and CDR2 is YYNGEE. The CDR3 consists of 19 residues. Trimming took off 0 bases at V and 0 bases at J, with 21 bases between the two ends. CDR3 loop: CASSVAAGWSGGYQETQYF. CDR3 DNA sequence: TGTGCCAGCAGCGTAGCCGCGGGGTGGAGTGGGGGGTACCAAGAGACCCAGTACTTC. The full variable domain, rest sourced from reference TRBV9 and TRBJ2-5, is DSGVTQTPKHLITATGQRVTLRCSPRSGDLSVYWYQQSLDQGLQFLIQYYNGEERAKGNILERFSAQQFPDLHSELNLSSLELGDSALYFCASSVAAGWSGGYQETQYFGPGTRLLVL.

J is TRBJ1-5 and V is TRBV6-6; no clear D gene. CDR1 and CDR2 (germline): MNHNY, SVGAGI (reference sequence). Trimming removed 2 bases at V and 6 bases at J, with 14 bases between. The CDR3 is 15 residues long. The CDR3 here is CASSYPSALSQPQHF. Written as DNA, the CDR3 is TGTGCCAGCAGTTACCCCTCGGCTTTAAGTCAGCCCCAGCATTTT.

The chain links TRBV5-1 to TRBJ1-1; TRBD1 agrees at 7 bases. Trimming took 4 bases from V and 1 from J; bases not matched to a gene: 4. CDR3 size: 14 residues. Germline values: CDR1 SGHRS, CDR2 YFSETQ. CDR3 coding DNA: TGCGCCAGCAGCCCGGGACAGAAGAACACTGAAGCTTTCTTT. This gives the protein CASSPGQKNTEAFF. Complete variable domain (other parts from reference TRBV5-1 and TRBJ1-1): KAGVTQTPRYLIKTRGQQVTLSCSPISGHRSVSWYQQTPGQGLQFLFEYFSETQRNKGNFPGRFSGRQFSNSRSEMNVSTLELGDSALYLCASSPGQKNTEAFFGQGTRLTVV.

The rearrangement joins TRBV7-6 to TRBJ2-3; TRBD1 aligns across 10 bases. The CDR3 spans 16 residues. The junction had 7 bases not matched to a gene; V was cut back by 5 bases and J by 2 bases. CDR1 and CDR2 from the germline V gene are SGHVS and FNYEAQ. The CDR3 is CASSAGTGAYTDTQYF. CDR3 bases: TGTGCCAGCAGCGCCGGGACAGGGGCTTACACAGATACGCAGTATTTT.